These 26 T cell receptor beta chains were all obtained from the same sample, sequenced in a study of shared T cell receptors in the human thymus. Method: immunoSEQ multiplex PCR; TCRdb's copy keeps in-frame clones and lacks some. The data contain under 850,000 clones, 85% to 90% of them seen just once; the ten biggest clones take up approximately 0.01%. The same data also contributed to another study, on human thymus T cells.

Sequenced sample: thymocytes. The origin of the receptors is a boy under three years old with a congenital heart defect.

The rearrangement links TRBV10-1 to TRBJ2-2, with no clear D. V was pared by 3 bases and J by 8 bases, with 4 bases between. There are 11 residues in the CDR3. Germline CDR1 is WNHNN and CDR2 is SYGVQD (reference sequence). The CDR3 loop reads CASSDLGELFF. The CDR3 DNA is TGCGCCAGCAGTGACTTAGGGGAGCTGTTTTTT.

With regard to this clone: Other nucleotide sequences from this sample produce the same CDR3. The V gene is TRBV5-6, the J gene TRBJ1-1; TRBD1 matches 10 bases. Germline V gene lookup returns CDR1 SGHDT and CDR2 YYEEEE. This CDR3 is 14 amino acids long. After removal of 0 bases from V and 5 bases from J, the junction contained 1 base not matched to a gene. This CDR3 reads CASSLGTGGTEAFF. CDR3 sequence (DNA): TGTGCCAGCAGCTTGGGGACAGGGGGTACTGAAGCTTTCTTT.

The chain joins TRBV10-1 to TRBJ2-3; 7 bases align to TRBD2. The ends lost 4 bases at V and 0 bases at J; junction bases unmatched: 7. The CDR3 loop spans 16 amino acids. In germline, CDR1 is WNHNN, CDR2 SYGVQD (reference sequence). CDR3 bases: TGCGCCAGCAGTGCTAAAAGACTAGCTAGCACAGATACGCAGTATTTT. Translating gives CASSAKRLASTDTQYF.

The CDR3 loop reads CASGLWGSGEKLFF. The CDR3 region has the DNA TGTGCTAGTGGTTTGTGGGGAAGCGGGGAAAAACTGTTTTTT. The chain recombines TRBV12-5 with TRBJ1-4; D is unclear. V lost 2 bases, J lost 8 bases, and 12 bases lay in between. This CDR3 region has 14 residues. The germline V gene has CDR1 LGHNT and CDR2 FRNRAP. Using reference TRBV12-5 and TRBJ1-4 for the parts outside the CDR3, the full variable domain is DARVTQTPRHKVTEMGQEVTMRCQPILGHNTVFWYRQTMMQGLELLAYFRNRAPLDDSGMPKDRFSAEMPDATLATLKIQPSEPRDSAVYFCASGLWGSGEKLFFGSGTQLSVL.

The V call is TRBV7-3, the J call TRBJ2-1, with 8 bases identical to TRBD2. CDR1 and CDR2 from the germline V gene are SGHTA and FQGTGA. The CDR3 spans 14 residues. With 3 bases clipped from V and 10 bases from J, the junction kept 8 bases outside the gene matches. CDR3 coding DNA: TGTGCCAGCAGCTTTAGCGGGACGAGTCGGGAGCAGTTCTTC. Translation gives CASSFSGTSREQFF.

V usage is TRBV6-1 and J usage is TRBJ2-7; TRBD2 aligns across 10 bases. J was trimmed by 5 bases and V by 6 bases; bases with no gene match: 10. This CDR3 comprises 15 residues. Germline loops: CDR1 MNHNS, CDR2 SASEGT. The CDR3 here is CASRLAGTSVDEQYF. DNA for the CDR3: TGTGCCAGCAGATTAGCCGGGACTAGCGTGGACGAGCAGTACTTC.

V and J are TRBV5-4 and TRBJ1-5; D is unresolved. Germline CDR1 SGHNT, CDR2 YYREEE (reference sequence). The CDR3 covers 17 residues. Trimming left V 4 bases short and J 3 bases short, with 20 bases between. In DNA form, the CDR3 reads TGTGCCAGCAGCCTGGTTGAGTATTTGAGGCCCAATCAGCCCCAGCATTTT. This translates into CASSLVEYLRPNQPQHF.

The CDR3, as DNA: TGTGCCAGCATATGGGGCAGGTCCTACGAGCAGTACTTC. Its translation is CASIWGRSYEQYF. The chain recombines TRBV5-8 with TRBJ2-7; weak D call: TRBD1 (5 bases). The CDR3 spans 13 residues. Trimming took off 6 bases at V and 1 base at J, with 11 bases between the two ends. From germline, CDR1 is SGHTS and CDR2 YDEGEE. The whole variable domain, remainder taken from reference TRBV5-8 and TRBJ2-7, is EAGVTQSPTHLIKTRGQQATLRCSPISGHTSVYWYQQALGLGLQFLLWYDEGEERNRGNFPPRFSGRQFPNYSSELNVNALELEDSALYLCASIWGRSYEQYFGPGTRLTVT.

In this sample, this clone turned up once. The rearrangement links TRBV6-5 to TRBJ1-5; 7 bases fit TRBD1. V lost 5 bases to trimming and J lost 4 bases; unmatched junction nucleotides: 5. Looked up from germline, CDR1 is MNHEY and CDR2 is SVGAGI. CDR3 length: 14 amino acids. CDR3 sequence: CASSLDRWNQPQHF. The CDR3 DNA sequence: TGTGCCAGCAGTCTGGACAGGTGGAATCAGCCCCAGCATTTT.

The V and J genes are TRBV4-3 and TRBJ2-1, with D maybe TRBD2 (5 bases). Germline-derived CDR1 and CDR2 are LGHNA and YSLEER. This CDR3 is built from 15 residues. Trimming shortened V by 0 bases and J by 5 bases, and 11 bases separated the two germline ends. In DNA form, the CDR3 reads TGCGCCAGCAGCCAAGAAACGACTACCGACAATGAGCAGTTCTTC. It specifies CASSQETTTDNEQFF.

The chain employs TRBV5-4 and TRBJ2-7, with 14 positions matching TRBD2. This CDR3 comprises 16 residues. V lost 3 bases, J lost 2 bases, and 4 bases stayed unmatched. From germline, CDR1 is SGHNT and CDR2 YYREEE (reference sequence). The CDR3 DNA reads TGTGCCAGCAGCTGGGGGACTAGCGGGAGAGCCTACGAGCAGTACTTC. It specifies CASSWGTSGRAYEQYF. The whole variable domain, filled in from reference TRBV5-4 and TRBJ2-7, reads ETGVTQSPTHLIKTRGQQVTLRCSSQSGHNTVSWYQQALGQGPQFIFQYYREEENGRGNFPPRFSGLQFPNYSSELNVNALELDDSALYLCASSWGTSGRAYEQYFGPGTRLTVT.

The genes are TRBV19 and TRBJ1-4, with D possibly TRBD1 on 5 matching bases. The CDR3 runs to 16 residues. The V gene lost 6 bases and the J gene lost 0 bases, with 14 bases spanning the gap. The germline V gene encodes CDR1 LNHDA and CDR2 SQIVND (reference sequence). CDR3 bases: TGTGCCAGTAGAGCGGGGACGTCTACAACTAATGAAAAACTGTTTTTT. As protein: CASRAGTSTTNEKLFF.

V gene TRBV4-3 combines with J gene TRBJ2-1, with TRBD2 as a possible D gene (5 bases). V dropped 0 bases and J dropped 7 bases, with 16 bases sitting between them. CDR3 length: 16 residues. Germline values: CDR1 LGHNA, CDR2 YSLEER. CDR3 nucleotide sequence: TGCGCCAGCAGCCAAGATGGCGGGCTGGACGGGAATGAGCAGTTCTTC. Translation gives CASSQDGGLDGNEQFF.

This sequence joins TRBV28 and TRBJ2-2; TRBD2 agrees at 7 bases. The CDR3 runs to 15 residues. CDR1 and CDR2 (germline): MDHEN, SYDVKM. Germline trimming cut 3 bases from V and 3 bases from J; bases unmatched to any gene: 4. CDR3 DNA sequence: TGTGCCAGCAGTTTCCAAACTAGCGACACCGGGGAGCTGTTTTTT. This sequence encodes CASSFQTSDTGELFF.

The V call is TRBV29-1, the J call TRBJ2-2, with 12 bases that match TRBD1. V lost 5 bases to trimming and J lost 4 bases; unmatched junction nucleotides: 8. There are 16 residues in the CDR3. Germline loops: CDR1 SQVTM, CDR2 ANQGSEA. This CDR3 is CSVLRDRGPLTGELFF. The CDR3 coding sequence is TGCAGCGTTCTCCGGGACAGGGGGCCTCTCACCGGGGAGCTGTTTTTT.

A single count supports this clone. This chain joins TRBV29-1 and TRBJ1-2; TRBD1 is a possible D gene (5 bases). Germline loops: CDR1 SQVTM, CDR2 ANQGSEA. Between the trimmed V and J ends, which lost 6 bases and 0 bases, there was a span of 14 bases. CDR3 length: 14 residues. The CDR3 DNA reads TGCAGCGTCCTCAGGCGGGGGGCTAACTATGGCTACACCTTC. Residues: CSVLRRGANYGYTF.

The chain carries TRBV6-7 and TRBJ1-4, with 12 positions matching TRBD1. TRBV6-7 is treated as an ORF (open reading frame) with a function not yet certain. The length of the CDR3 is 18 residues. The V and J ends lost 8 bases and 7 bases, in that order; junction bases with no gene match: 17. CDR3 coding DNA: TGTGCCAGCCCACCCCGTGGGGACAGGGGGCTTCAGGGTGAAAAACTGTTTTTT. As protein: CASPPRGDRGLQGEKLFF.

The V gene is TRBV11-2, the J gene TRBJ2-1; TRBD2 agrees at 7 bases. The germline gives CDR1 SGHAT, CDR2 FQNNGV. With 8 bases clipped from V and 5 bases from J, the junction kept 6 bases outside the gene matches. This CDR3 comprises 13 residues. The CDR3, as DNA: TGTGCCAGCCGCCGCGGGAGCGACAATGAGCAGTTCTTC. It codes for CASRRGSDNEQFF.

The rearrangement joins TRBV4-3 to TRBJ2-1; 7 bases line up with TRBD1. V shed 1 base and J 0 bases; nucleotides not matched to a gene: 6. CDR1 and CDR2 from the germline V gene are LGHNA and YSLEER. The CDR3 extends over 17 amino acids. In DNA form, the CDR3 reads TGCGCCAGCAGCCAAGCCTCGACAGGGAGCTCCTACAATGAGCAGTTCTTC. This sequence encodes CASSQASTGSSYNEQFF.

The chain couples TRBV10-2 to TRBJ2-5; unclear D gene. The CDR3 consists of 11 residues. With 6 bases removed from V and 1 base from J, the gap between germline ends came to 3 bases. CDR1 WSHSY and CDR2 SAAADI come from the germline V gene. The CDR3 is CASSLQETQYF. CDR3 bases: TGCGCCAGCAGCCTCCAAGAGACCCAGTACTTC.

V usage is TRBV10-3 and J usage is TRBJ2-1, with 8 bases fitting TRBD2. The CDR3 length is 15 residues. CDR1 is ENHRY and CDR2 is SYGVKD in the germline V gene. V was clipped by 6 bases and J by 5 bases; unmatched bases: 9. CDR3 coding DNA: TGTGCCATCAGGAGAGGGCTAGCGGGCGACAATGAGCAGTTCTTC. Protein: CAIRRGLAGDNEQFF.

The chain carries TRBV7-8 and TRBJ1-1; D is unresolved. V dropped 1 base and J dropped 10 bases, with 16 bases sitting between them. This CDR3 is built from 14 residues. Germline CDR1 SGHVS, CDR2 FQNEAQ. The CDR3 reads CASSLVGEGVSAFF. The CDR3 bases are TGTGCCAGCAGCTTAGTCGGCGAGGGTGTTTCAGCTTTCTTT.

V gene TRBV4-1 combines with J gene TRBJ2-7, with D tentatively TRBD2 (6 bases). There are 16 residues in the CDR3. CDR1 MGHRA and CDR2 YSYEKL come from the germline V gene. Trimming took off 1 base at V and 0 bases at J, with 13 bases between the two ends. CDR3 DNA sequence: TGCGCCAGCAGCCAAGGTTCTAGCGCACACTCCTACGAGCAGTACTTC. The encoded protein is CASSQGSSAHSYEQYF.

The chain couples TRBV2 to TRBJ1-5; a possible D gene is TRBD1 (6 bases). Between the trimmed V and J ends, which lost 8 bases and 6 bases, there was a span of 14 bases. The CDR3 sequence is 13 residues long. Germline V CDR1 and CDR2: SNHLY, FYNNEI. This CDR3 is CASLGQLGQPQHF. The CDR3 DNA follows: TGTGCCAGCCTAGGACAGCTCGGTCAGCCCCAGCATTTT.

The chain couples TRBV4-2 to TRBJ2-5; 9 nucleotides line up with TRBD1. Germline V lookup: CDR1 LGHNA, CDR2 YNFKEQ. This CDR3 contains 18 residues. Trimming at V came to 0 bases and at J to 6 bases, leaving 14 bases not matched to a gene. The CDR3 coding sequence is TGTGCCAGCAGCCAAGACCGAGGCCTTACAGGGGGCAGGAAGACCCAGTACTTC. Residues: CASSQDRGLTGGRKTQYF.

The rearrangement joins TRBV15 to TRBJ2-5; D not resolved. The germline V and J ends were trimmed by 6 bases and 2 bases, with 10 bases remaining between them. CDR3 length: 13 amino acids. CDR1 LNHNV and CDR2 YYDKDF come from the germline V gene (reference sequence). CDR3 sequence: CATSWQIQETQYF. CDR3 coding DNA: TGTGCCACCAGTTGGCAGATTCAAGAGACCCAGTACTTC.